A single sample is the source of the 10 T cell receptor beta chains below, sequenced in a study of long-term antiretroviral therapy in people with HIV. An immunoSEQ assay, version v3.0, was performed at survey level. TCRdb's copy holds only in-frame clones and misses some; the assay was immunoSEQ multiplex PCR. This sample carries more than 9,500 clones, around 79% of them seen once, and the ten largest clones take more than 10%. The source material was unsorted PBMCs, sampled less than 3.3 years before starting antiretroviral therapy. These receptors all come from a man in his forties with HIV.

This rearrangement joins TRBV6-1 to TRBJ2-7, with TRBD1 matching 8 bases. The germline V gene has CDR1 MNHNS and CDR2 SASEGT. Trimming cost V 7 bases and J 0 bases; bases outside gene matches: 5. The CDR3 runs to 14 residues. CDR3 amino acids: CASTRTGFSYEQYF. DNA of the CDR3: TGTGCCAGCACCCGGACAGGGTTCTCCTACGAGCAGTACTTC.

V is TRBV7-9 and J is TRBJ2-2, with D tentatively TRBD1 (6 bases). Germline lookup yields CDR1 SEHNR and CDR2 FQNEAQ (reference sequence). V lost 5 bases, J lost 4 bases, and 14 bases lay in between. The CDR3 length is 15 residues. The CDR3 sequence is CASSPRTVLTGELFF. CDR3 sequence (DNA): TGTGCCAGCAGCCCCCGGACAGTACTCACCGGGGAGCTGTTTTTT.

The V and J genes are TRBV6-5 and TRBJ2-1; 9 bases are a match to TRBD2. The CDR3 extends over 15 amino acids. V shed 6 bases and J 2 bases; nucleotides not matched to a gene: 5. Germline V lookup: CDR1 MNHEY, CDR2 SVGAGI. CDR3 in amino acids: CASSRRGRAYNEQFF. The CDR3 coding sequence is TGTGCCAGCAGCCGCCGCGGGAGGGCCTACAATGAGCAGTTCTTC.

This clone was counted a few times. The chain couples TRBV10-3 to TRBJ2-2, with D possibly being TRBD1 (6 bases). The CDR3 runs to 15 residues. The germline V and J ends were trimmed by 6 bases and 2 bases, with 13 bases remaining between them. Germline CDR1 is ENHRY and CDR2 is SYGVKD. The CDR3 region has the DNA TGTGCCATCAGCGTTGGACAGACTAACACCGGGGAGCTGTTTTTT. Translation gives CAISVGQTNTGELFF.

The genes are TRBV5-1 and TRBJ2-3; unclear D gene. The CDR3 runs 13 residues. V was pared by 4 bases and J by 4 bases, with 10 bases between. Germline CDR1 SGHRS, CDR2 YFSETQ. CDR3 residues: CASSPISPDTQYF. Here the CDR3 DNA reads TGCGCCAGCAGCCCCATAAGCCCAGATACGCAGTATTTT.

As concerns this clone: Other DNA sequences from this sample encode an identical CDR3 as well. V usage is TRBV4-3 and J usage is TRBJ2-7; D not resolved. Germline V gene sequence: CDR1 LGHNA, CDR2 YSLEER. The CDR3 contains 14 residues. The V and J ends lost 0 bases and 1 base respectively, with 7 bases between them. The CDR3: CASSQDRRSYEQYF. CDR3 nucleotides: TGCGCCAGCAGCCAAGATCGCCGGTCCTACGAGCAGTACTTC.

The chain recombines TRBV18 with TRBJ2-7; TRBD1 aligns across 8 bases. The junction had 7 bases not matched to a gene; V was cut back by 3 bases and J by 6 bases. Germline V lookup: CDR1 KGHSH, CDR2 LQKENI. The CDR3 covers 14 residues. CDR3 in DNA: TGTGCCAGCTCACCGGGACAGGTTGGGACCGAGCAGTACTTC. Protein sequence: CASSPGQVGTEQYF.

This clone was observed a handful of times. The V call is TRBV30, the J call TRBJ1-3; D gene unclear. V lost 7 bases to trimming and J lost 4 bases, with 8 bases between them. This CDR3 has 11 amino acids. The V gene's germline CDR1 is GTSNPN and CDR2 SVGIG (reference sequence). The CDR3 loop is CAFGSGNTIYF. In DNA, the CDR3 is TGTGCCTTTGGAAGCGGAAACACCATATATTTT.

The chain uses TRBV11-2 and TRBJ1-4, with D hard to call. From germline, CDR1 is SGHAT and CDR2 FQNNGV. The CDR3 runs 12 residues. Between the trimmed V and J ends, which lost 1 base and 12 bases, there was a span of 9 bases. CDR3 residues: CASSLGEGQLFF. The CDR3 DNA follows: TGTGCCAGCAGCTTAGGGGAAGGGCAACTGTTTTTT.

This clone rates as medium-sized. The rearrangement links TRBV5-4 to TRBJ2-5; 9 nucleotides line up with TRBD2. Germline values: CDR1 SGHNT, CDR2 YYREEE (reference sequence). The CDR3 extends over 14 amino acids. J gave up 4 bases and V 4 bases, and 5 bases lay outside the gene matches. The CDR3 DNA reads TGTGCCAGCAGCCCCGCGGGGGGGGGAGAGACCCAGTACTTC. The encoded protein is CASSPAGGGETQYF. Full variable domain (remainder filled in from reference TRBV5-4 and TRBJ2-5): ETGVTQSPTHLIKTRGQQVTLRCSSQSGHNTVSWYQQALGQGPQFIFQYYREEENGRGNFPPRFSGLQFPNYSSELNVNALELDDSALYLCASSPAGGGETQYFGPGTRLLVL.